This T cell receptor (beta chain) was identified during a study of a mutant IDH1 vaccine in newly diagnosed glioma. Study-wide background: During weeks 1, 3, 5, 7, 11, 15, 19 and 23, patients received eight vaccinations. Vaccines were begun 4-6 weeks after radiotherapy alone, or with temozolomide cycles. Earlier care involved radiotherapy, temozolomide, or both, and the majority received both. Of the patients given treatment, around 62% were male and around 38% were female, and a mean age of around 44 years was recorded.

This CDR3 is 17 amino acids long. CDR1 and CDR2 from the germline V gene are SGHDN and FVKESK. V was pared by 2 bases and J by 4 bases, with 13 bases of the junction left unmatched. The assay was immunoSEQ multiplex PCR, and TCRdb's table has in-frame clones only and misses some. The sample holds fewer than 65,000 clones, 80% seen once. The sample holds a few counts of this clone. Its cognate antigen is unknown. Stated time point: week 11, during vaccination. Mutant IDH1 20-mer peptide, at 300 ug, made up each vaccine dose, with topical imiquimod. The specimen comprised PBMCs, sampled from a glioma patient whose treatment included an IDH1 peptide vaccine. This receptor was identified in a man over 45 with glioma. The V call is TRBV14, the J call TRBJ2-7; the match to TRBD1 covers 8 bases. As DNA, the CDR3 is TGTGCCAGCAGCCAACCGGGACAGGTCCTTGGTGGTTACGAGCAGTACTTC. As protein: CASSQPGQVLGGYEQYF.